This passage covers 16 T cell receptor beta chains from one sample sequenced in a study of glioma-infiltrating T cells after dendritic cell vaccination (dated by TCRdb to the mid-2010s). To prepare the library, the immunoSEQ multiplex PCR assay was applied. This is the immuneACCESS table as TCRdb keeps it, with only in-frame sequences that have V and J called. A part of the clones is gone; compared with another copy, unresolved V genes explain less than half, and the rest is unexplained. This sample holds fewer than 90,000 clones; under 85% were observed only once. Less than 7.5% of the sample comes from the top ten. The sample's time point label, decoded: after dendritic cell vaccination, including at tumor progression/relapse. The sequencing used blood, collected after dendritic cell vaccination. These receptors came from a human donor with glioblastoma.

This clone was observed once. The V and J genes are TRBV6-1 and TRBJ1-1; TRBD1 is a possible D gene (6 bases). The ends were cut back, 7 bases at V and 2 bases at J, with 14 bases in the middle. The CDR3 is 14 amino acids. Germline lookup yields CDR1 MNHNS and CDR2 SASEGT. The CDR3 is CASKLRGGNTEAFF. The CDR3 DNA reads TGTGCCAGCAAATTAAGAGGGGGAAACACTGAAGCTTTCTTT.

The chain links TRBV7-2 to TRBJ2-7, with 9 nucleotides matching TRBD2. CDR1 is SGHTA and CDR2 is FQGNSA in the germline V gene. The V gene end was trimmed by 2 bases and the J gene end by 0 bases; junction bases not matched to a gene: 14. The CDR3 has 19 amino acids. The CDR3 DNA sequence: TGTGCCAGCAGCTTACCCGACGTATATAGCGGGGGCCCCTCCTACGAGCAGTACTTC. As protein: CASSLPDVYSGGPSYEQYF.

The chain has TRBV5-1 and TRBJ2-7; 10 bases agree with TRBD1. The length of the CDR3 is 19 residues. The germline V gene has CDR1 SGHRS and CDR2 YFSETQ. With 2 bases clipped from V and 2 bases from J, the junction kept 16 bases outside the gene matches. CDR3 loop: CASSLMPGTGDPRAYEQYF. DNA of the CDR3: TGCGCCAGCAGCTTAATGCCCGGGACAGGGGACCCTAGAGCCTACGAGCAGTACTTC. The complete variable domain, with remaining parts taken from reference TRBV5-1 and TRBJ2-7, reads KAGVTQTPRYLIKTRGQQVTLSCSPISGHRSVSWYQQTPGQGLQFLFEYFSETQRNKGNFPGRFSGRQFSNSRSEMNVSTLELGDSALYLCASSLMPGTGDPRAYEQYFGPGTRLTVT.

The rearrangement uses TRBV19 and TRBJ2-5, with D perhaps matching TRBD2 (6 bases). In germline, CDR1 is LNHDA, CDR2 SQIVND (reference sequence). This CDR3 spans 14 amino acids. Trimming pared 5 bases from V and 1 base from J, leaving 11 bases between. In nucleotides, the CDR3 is TGTGCCAGTAGTGACCCGGGACTCCAAGAGACCCAGTACTTC. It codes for CASSDPGLQETQYF.

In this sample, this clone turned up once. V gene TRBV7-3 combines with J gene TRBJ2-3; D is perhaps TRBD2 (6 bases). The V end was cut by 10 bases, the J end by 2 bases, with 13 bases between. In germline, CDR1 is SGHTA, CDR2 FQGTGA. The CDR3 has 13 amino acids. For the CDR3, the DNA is TGTGCCACTTCGACTAGTGCCACAGATACGCAGTATTTT. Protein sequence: CATSTSATDTQYF.

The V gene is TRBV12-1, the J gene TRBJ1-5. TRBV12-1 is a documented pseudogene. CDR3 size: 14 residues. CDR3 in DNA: TGTGCCATCGACTCCTCCCAGTTCAATCAGCCCCAGCATTTT. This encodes CAIDSSQFNQPQHF.

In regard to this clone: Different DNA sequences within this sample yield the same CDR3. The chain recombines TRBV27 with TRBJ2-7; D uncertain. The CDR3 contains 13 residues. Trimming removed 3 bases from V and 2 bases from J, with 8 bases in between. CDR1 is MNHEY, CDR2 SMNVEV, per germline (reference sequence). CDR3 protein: CASSLGQPYEQYF. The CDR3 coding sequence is TGTGCCAGCAGTTTGGGCCAACCCTACGAGCAGTACTTC.

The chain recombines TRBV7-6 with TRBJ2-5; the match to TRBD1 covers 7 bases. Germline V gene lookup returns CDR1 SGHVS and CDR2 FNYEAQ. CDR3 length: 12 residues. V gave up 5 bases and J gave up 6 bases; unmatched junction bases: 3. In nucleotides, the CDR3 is TGTGCCAGCAGCCGACAGGGACAGACCCAGTACTTC. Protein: CASSRQGQTQYF.

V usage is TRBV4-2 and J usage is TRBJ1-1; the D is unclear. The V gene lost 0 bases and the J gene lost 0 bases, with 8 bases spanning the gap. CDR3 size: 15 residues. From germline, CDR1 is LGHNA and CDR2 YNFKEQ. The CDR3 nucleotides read TGTGCCAGCAGCCAAGATGCGGACTTGAACACTGAAGCTTTCTTT. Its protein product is CASSQDADLNTEAFF.

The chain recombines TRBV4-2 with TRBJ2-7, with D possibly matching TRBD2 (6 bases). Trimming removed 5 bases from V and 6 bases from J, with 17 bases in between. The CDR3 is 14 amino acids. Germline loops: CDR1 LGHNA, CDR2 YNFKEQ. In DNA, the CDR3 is TGTGCCAGCAGCGCGGACGGAGGGGTCGGCGAGCAGTACTTC. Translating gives CASSADGGVGEQYF.

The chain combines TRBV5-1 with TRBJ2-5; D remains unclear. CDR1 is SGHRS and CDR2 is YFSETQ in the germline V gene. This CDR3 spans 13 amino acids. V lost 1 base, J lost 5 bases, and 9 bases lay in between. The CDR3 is CASSLFPSETQYF. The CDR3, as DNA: TGCGCCAGCAGCTTGTTTCCCTCTGAGACCCAGTACTTC. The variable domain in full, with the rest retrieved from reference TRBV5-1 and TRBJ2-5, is KAGVTQTPRYLIKTRGQQVTLSCSPISGHRSVSWYQQTPGQGLQFLFEYFSETQRNKGNFPGRFSGRQFSNSRSEMNVSTLELGDSALYLCASSLFPSETQYFGPGTRLLVL.

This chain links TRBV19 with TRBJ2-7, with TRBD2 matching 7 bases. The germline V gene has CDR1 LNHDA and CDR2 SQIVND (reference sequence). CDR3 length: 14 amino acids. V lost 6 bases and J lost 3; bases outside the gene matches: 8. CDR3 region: CASRRLAGSYEQYF. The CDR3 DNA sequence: TGTGCCAGTAGAAGACTAGCCGGCAGCTACGAGCAGTACTTC.

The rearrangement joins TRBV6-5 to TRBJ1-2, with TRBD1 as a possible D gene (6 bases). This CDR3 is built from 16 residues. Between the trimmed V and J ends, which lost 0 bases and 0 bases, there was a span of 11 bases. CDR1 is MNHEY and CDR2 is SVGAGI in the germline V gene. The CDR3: CASSYSNTGPNYGYTF. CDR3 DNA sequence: TGTGCCAGCAGTTACTCGAATACAGGGCCTAACTATGGCTACACCTTC.

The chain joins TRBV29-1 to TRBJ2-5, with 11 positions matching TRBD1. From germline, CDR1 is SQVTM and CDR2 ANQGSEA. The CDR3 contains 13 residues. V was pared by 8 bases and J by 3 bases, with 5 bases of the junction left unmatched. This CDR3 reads CSTGQGAEETQYF. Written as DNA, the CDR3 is TGCAGCACTGGACAGGGGGCCGAAGAGACCCAGTACTTC.

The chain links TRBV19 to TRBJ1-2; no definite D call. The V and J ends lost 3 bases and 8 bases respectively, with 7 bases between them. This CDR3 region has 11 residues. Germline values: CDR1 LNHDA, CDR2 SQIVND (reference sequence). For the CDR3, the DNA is TGTGCCAGTAGTATCCAGAACGGCTACACCTTC. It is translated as CASSIQNGYTF.

The CDR3 loop is CASSFTSGTGDGYTF. In DNA form, the CDR3 reads TGTGCCAGCAGCTTCACCTCCGGGACAGGGGACGGCTACACCTTC. The chain joins TRBV7-2 to TRBJ1-2; 10 positions agree with TRBD1. CDR1 is SGHTA and CDR2 is FQGNSA in the germline V gene. CDR3 length: 15 residues. J gave up 8 bases and V 3 bases, and 9 bases lay outside the gene matches.